These 25 T cell receptor beta chains share one sample of origin, sequenced in a study of T cell responses to AZD1222 COVID-19 vaccine. TCRdb's copy holds only in-frame clones and misses some; the assay was immunoSEQ multiplex PCR. This sample has about 160,000 clones, with under 95% found just once. Sequencing was performed on peripheral blood, taken on day 0 of AZD1222 vaccination. All receptors derive from an adult in good health.

The CDR3 region is CASSPQGWGTEAFF. For the CDR3, the DNA is TGTGCCAGCAGCCCCCAGGGTTGGGGTACTGAAGCTTTCTTT. This chain connects TRBV11-3 to TRBJ1-1; maybe TRBD1 (5 bases). V lost 5 bases, J lost 5 bases, and 15 bases lay in between. The germline V gene encodes CDR1 SGHNT and CDR2 YENEEA. This CDR3 contains 14 residues.

This chain connects TRBV19 to TRBJ2-1; D ambiguous. V was shortened by 5 bases and J by 6 bases, with 11 bases between the two germline ends. The germline gives CDR1 LNHDA, CDR2 SQIVND (reference sequence). The CDR3 is 13 residues long. CDR3 region: CASSLRVGNEQFF. The CDR3 DNA sequence: TGTGCCAGTAGTTTGAGAGTTGGCAATGAGCAGTTCTTC.

The chain employs TRBV21-1 and TRBJ2-7. TRBV21-1 is described as a pseudogene. The CDR3 length is 15 residues. CDR3 sequence reads: CASSKALGCICEQYF. The DNA for the CDR3 is TGTGCCAGCAGCAAAGCTCTTGGGTGTATATGCGAGCAGTACTTC.

V and J are TRBV5-6 and TRBJ1-5; D remains ambiguous. V shed 0 bases and J shed 7 bases, with 5 bases lying between them. Per germline, CDR1 SGHDT and CDR2 YYEEEE. CDR3 length: 12 residues. The CDR3 coding sequence is TGTGCCAGCAGCTTGGCGGGGCAGCCCCAGCATTTT. This codes for CASSLAGQPQHF.

The chain couples TRBV15 to TRBJ2-6; D gene ambiguous. Germline CDR1 is LNHNV and CDR2 is YYDKDF (reference sequence). V was pared by 1 base and J by 4 bases, with 5 bases between. CDR3 length: 14 amino acids. In DNA, the CDR3 is TGTGCCACCAGCAGAGCAAGAGGGGCCAACGTCCTGACTTTC. Translation: CATSRARGANVLTF.

The chain links TRBV6-4 to TRBJ2-2; unclear D gene. CDR3 length: 15 residues. The V and J ends lost 0 bases and 3 bases respectively, with 8 bases between them. CDR1 and CDR2 from the germline V gene are MRHNA and SNTAGT. DNA of the CDR3: TGTGCCAGCAGTGACTCGGTGGATTACACCGGGGAGCTGTTTTTT. It encodes CASSDSVDYTGELFF.

The rearrangement links TRBV10-3 to TRBJ1-2; 9 nucleotides line up with TRBD1. Germline V gives CDR1 ENHRY, CDR2 SYGVKD. The CDR3 consists of 17 residues. The junction had 13 bases not matched to a gene; V was cut back by 6 bases and J by 2 bases. The DNA of the CDR3 is TGTGCCATCAGCCCCGGTGGACAGGGGAGTTCCAACTATGGCTACACCTTC. Amino acid sequence: CAISPGGQGSSNYGYTF.

V usage is TRBV2 and J usage is TRBJ2-5; D gene uncertain. The V gene's germline CDR1 is SNHLY and CDR2 FYNNEI. The CDR3 is 14 residues long. Trimming pared 3 bases from V and 5 bases from J, leaving 13 bases between. The CDR3 DNA follows: TGTGCCAGCAGTGATGCGCCGGTTCGGGAGACCCAGTACTTC. As protein: CASSDAPVRETQYF.

This rearrangement joins TRBV28 to TRBJ2-4; D gene ambiguous. Trimming cost V 11 bases and J 0 bases, with 14 bases left between them. The CDR3 totals 14 residues. Germline V CDR1 and CDR2: MDHEN, SYDVKM. The CDR3 protein is CAHCPELAKNIQYF. The DNA for the CDR3 is TGTGCCCATTGTCCGGAGCTAGCCAAAAACATTCAGTACTTC.

The V call is TRBV4-1, the J call TRBJ2-1; the match to TRBD2 covers 11 bases. Germline V lookup: CDR1 MGHRA, CDR2 YSYEKL. After removal of 1 base from V and 2 bases from J, the junction contained 7 bases not matched to a gene. This CDR3 region has 18 residues. CDR3 loop: CASSQVTSGARPYNEQFF. In nucleotides, the CDR3 is TGCGCCAGCAGCCAAGTGACTAGCGGGGCACGACCCTACAATGAGCAGTTCTTC.

The rearrangement links TRBV5-5 to TRBJ2-7; D is unresolved. Trimming pared 3 bases from V and 1 base from J, leaving 8 bases between. The CDR3 runs 13 residues. Per germline, CDR1 SGHKS and CDR2 YYEKEE (reference sequence). DNA for the CDR3: TGTGCCAGCAGCTACTCCCTATCCTACGAGCAGTACTTC. This encodes CASSYSLSYEQYF.

The chain has TRBV5-5 and TRBJ1-2; no clear D. Per germline, CDR1 SGHKS and CDR2 YYEKEE (reference sequence). V lost 3 bases, J lost 8 bases, and 11 bases lay in between. The CDR3 totals 12 residues. The CDR3 DNA reads as TGTGCCAGCAGCTCCCGGCCGGGGGGCTACACCTTC. The encoded protein is CASSSRPGGYTF.

V usage is TRBV4-2 and J usage is TRBJ2-1; 8 positions match TRBD2. V shed 0 bases and J 4 bases; nucleotides not matched to a gene: 5. The germline gives CDR1 LGHNA, CDR2 YNFKEQ. The CDR3 covers 16 residues. The CDR3, as DNA: TGTGCCAGCAGCCAAGATATCGGGAGGGAGTACAATGAGCAGTTCTTC. Translated: CASSQDIGREYNEQFF.

The V call is TRBV6-5, the J call TRBJ2-5, with D possibly being TRBD1 (7 bases). V was shortened by 7 bases and J by 10 bases, with 13 bases between the two germline ends. The germline gives CDR1 MNHEY, CDR2 SVGAGI. The CDR3 has 11 residues. This CDR3 is CASNDREVQYF. The CDR3, as DNA: TGTGCCAGCAACGACAGGGAGGTCCAGTACTTC.

The chain links TRBV7-2 to TRBJ2-1; the D call may be TRBD1 or TRBD2 (5 bases each). The V gene's germline CDR1 is SGHTA and CDR2 FQGNSA. The CDR3 totals 14 residues. Trimming removed 5 bases from V and 7 bases from J, with 15 bases in between. This CDR3 reads CASSRDWGPNEQFF. For the CDR3, the DNA is TGTGCCAGCAGCCGGGATTGGGGCCCAAATGAGCAGTTCTTC.

The rearrangement links TRBV19 to TRBJ1-6; D is possibly TRBD1 (6 bases). The CDR3 runs to 17 residues. Between the trimmed V and J ends, which lost 3 bases and 5 bases, there was a span of 17 bases. The germline V gene encodes CDR1 LNHDA and CDR2 SQIVND (reference sequence). The CDR3 sequence: CASSIPSREGDNSPLHF. Written as DNA, the CDR3 is TGTGCCAGTAGTATCCCCAGCCGGGAGGGGGATAATTCACCCCTCCACTTT.

The chain links TRBV30 to TRBJ2-5, with D perhaps being TRBD1 or TRBD2 (5 bases each). The CDR3 is 15 residues long. V was trimmed by 2 bases and J by 3 bases, leaving 16 bases between them. Germline assignment: CDR1 GTSNPN and CDR2 SVGIG (reference sequence). The CDR3 DNA reads TGTGCCTGGAGTCACAAGGGTTTGGGGGAAGAGACCCAGTACTTC. This codes for CAWSHKGLGEETQYF.

This clone was seen a few times. The chain combines TRBV4-2 with TRBJ2-7, with 8 bases fitting TRBD2. V lost 1 base and J lost 7; bases outside the gene matches: 15. This CDR3 has 17 amino acids. Germline CDR1 LGHNA, CDR2 YNFKEQ. The CDR3 DNA sequence: TGTGCCAGCAGCCAAGGCGGGGGGAGCAGGGAGAGAAGGGAGCAGTACTTC. Amino acids: CASSQGGGSRERREQYF.

The genes are TRBV5-1 and TRBJ1-4, with D tentatively TRBD1 (5 bases). The V end lost 4 bases, the J end lost 10 bases, and 26 bases lay between the germline ends. This CDR3 contains 17 residues. CDR1 is SGHRS, CDR2 YFSETQ, per germline. In DNA form, the CDR3 reads TGCGCCAGCAGCCCTGGTCGGTCGCAGGGACTAGTAGGAAAACTGTTTTTT. As protein: CASSPGRSQGLVGKLFF.

The V call is TRBV19, the J call TRBJ2-7, with 7 bases lining up with TRBD1. J lost 3 bases, V lost 0 bases, and 5 bases had no gene match. This CDR3 contains 15 residues. CDR1 and CDR2 (germline): LNHDA, SQIVND (reference sequence). For the CDR3, the DNA is TGTGCCAGTAGTATAGACCGGGACAGTTTCTACGAGCAGTACTTC. Its translation: CASSIDRDSFYEQYF.

The chain employs TRBV29-1 and TRBJ2-1; 7 positions agree with TRBD2. The junction had 15 bases not matched to a gene; V was cut back by 6 bases and J by 1 base. CDR1 is SQVTM and CDR2 is ANQGSEA in the germline V gene. The CDR3 contains 17 residues. The CDR3 loop is CSVLGVASGTSYNEQFF. Written as DNA, the CDR3 is TGCAGCGTCCTTGGCGTCGCTAGCGGCACATCCTACAATGAGCAGTTCTTC.

Comments on this clone: The junction does not match germline at one end; this may be a read error. The chain uses TRBV7-9 and TRBJ2-1, with D perhaps TRBD1 or TRBD2 (5 bases each). The CDR3 contains 15 residues. Germline values: CDR1 SEHNR, CDR2 FQNEAQ (reference sequence). CDR3 amino acids: CPPGPRVDLPNEQFF. In nucleotides, the CDR3 is TGCCCGCCGGGGCCTAGGGTTGATCTACCCAATGAGCAGTTCTTC.

The V and J genes are TRBV7-2 and TRBJ1-6, with D unresolved. This CDR3 has 15 amino acids. Germline V gives CDR1 SGHTA, CDR2 FQGNSA. Trimming took 5 bases from V and 5 from J, leaving 13 bases between them. CDR3 protein: CASSITSGNNSPLHF. The CDR3 DNA reads as TGTGCCAGCAGCATTACGTCGGGTAATAATTCACCCCTCCACTTT. Variable domain in full (rest from reference TRBV7-2 and TRBJ1-6): GAGVSQSPSNKVTEKGKDVELRCDPISGHTALYWYRQSLGQGLEFLIYFQGNSAPDKSGLPSDRFSAERTGGSVSTLTIQRTQQEDSAVYLCASSITSGNNSPLHFGNGTRLTVT.

This clone has a single count. CDR3 sequence: CASSLETGAYEQYF. The CDR3 bases are TGCGCCAGCAGCTTGGAGACAGGAGCCTACGAGCAGTACTTC. The chain is built from TRBV5-1 and TRBJ2-7; D might be TRBD1 (6 bases). Trimming removed 0 bases at V and 2 bases at J, with 9 bases between. This CDR3 region has 14 residues. The germline V gene has CDR1 SGHRS and CDR2 YFSETQ.

The chain links TRBV28 to TRBJ1-5; 7 bases align to TRBD1. CDR3 length equals 15 residues. After removal of 5 bases from V and 5 bases from J, the junction contained 9 bases not matched to a gene. Looked up from germline, CDR1 is MDHEN and CDR2 is SYDVKM. The CDR3 is CASSEQGTPYQPQHF. The CDR3 DNA is TGTGCCAGCAGTGAACAGGGGACCCCGTATCAGCCCCAGCATTTT.